These T cell receptor beta chains were read from a single sample in a study of blood T cell repertoires in COVID-19. The table came from immunoSEQ multiplex PCR; TCRdb's copy has only in-frame clones and leaves some out. The sample yields 55,000 to 70,000 clones, roughly 92% seen once. The sample taken for sequencing was peripheral blood. The receptors shown here come from a human donor in a cohort sampled during active COVID-19. CDR3s include the opening cysteine and the closing phenylalanine or tryptophan. D genes are given only for firm matches. The size field is filled for only some rows; it gives once, few, many or a size class.

d_call: NA
v_call: TRBV5-4
j_call: TRBJ2-3
clone_size: NA
cdr3_aa: CASSLAFGTSTDTQYF
cdr3_nt: TGTGCCAGCAGCTTGGCTTTCGGGACTAGCACAGATACGCAGTATTTT

d_call: TRBD2
v_call: TRBV2
j_call: TRBJ2-1
clone_size: NA
cdr3_aa: CASSWTSGASEQFF
cdr3_nt: TGTGCCAGCAGTTGGACTAGCGGGGCCAGTGAGCAGTTCTTC

d_call: TRBD1
v_call: TRBV2
j_call: TRBJ1-1
clone_size: NA
cdr3_aa: CASRLDRGRFTEAFF
cdr3_nt: TGTGCCAGCAGATTGGACAGGGGGCGATTCACTGAAGCTTTCTTT

d_call: TRBD2
v_call: TRBV6-1
j_call: TRBJ2-7
clone_size: NA
cdr3_aa: CASSEAVGLAGAGAEQYF
cdr3_nt: TGTGCCAGCAGTGAAGCCGTAGGACTAGCGGGAGCCGGAGCCGAGCAGTACTTC

d_call: TRBD1
v_call: TRBV2
j_call: TRBJ2-7
clone_size: NA
cdr3_aa: CASSAGGVGEQYF
cdr3_nt: TGTGCCAGCAGCGCAGGGGGAGTGGGCGAGCAGTACTTC

d_call: TRBD2
v_call: TRBV6-4
j_call: TRBJ2-3
clone_size: few
cdr3_aa: CASSATSGSGDTQYF
cdr3_nt: TGTGCCAGCAGTGCGACTAGCGGGAGTGGAGATACGCAGTATTTT

d_call: NA
v_call: TRBV7-9
j_call: TRBJ2-3
clone_size: once
cdr3_aa: CASSPQDTQYF
cdr3_nt: TGTGCCAGCAGCCCGCAGGATACGCAGTATTTT

d_call: TRBD2
v_call: TRBV10-3
j_call: TRBJ2-5
clone_size: NA
cdr3_aa: CAISEGTSGRETQYF
cdr3_nt: TGTGCCATCAGTGAAGGGACTAGCGGGCGAGAGACCCAGTACTTC

d_call: NA
v_call: TRBV11-2
j_call: TRBJ2-5
clone_size: NA
cdr3_aa: CASSHPPGRETQYF
cdr3_nt: TGTGCCAGCAGCCACCCTCCGGGGAGAGAGACCCAGTACTTC

d_call: NA
v_call: TRBV15
j_call: TRBJ2-3
clone_size: NA
cdr3_aa: CATSRGLATDTQYF
cdr3_nt: TGTGCCACCAGCAGAGGACTTGCAACAGATACGCAGTATTTT

d_call: NA
v_call: TRBV5-5
j_call: TRBJ1-5
clone_size: few
cdr3_aa: CASSLEGSRGNQPQHF
cdr3_nt: TGTGCCAGCAGCTTGGAGGGCAGCAGGGGCAATCAGCCCCAGCATTTT

d_call: NA
v_call: TRBV18
j_call: TRBJ1-1
clone_size: NA
cdr3_aa: CASSLPLDSQMNTEAFF
cdr3_nt: TGTGCCAGCAGCCTCCCCCTCGACAGCCAAATGAACACTGAAGCTTTCTTT

d_call: TRBD1
v_call: TRBV2
j_call: TRBJ2-7
clone_size: NA
cdr3_aa: CASSGQGDEQYF
cdr3_nt: TGTGCCAGCAGTGGACAGGGGGACGAGCAGTACTTC

d_call: NA
v_call: TRBV6-5
j_call: TRBJ1-5
clone_size: NA
cdr3_aa: CASSRQVSNQPQHF
cdr3_nt: TGTGCCAGCAGTCGACAGGTTAGCAATCAGCCCCAGCATTTT

d_call: TRBD2
v_call: TRBV2
j_call: TRBJ2-1
clone_size: NA
cdr3_aa: CASSQGREGNEQFF
cdr3_nt: TGTGCCAGCAGCCAGGGGCGGGAGGGGAATGAGCAGTTCTTC

d_call: TRBD2
v_call: TRBV25-1
j_call: TRBJ2-3
clone_size: NA
cdr3_aa: CASSWTSGGVQYF
cdr3_nt: TGTGCCAGCAGCTGGACTAGCGGGGGGGTGCAGTATTTT

d_call: NA
v_call: TRBV6-1
j_call: TRBJ2-7
clone_size: NA
cdr3_aa: CASSEGGWGEQYF
cdr3_nt: TGTGCCAGCAGTGAAGGAGGGTGGGGCGAGCAGTACTTC

d_call: NA
v_call: TRBV18
j_call: TRBJ1-2
clone_size: NA
cdr3_aa: CASSPLISSGIYGYTF
cdr3_nt: TGTGCCAGCTCCCCCCTGATCTCATCAGGGATCTATGGCTACACCTTC

d_call: NA
v_call: TRBV7-6
j_call: TRBJ2-7
clone_size: NA
cdr3_aa: CASSLERYYEQYF
cdr3_nt: TGTGCCAGCAGCTTAGAACGGTACTACGAGCAGTACTTC

d_call: NA
v_call: TRBV6-5
j_call: TRBJ1-2
clone_size: NA
cdr3_aa: CASSRGPNYGYTF
cdr3_nt: TGTGCCAGCAGCCGCGGGCCCAACTATGGCTACACCTTC

d_call: NA
v_call: TRBV7-9
j_call: TRBJ2-1
clone_size: NA
cdr3_aa: CASSPGYNEQFF
cdr3_nt: TGTGCCAGCAGCCCCGGGTACAATGAGCAGTTCTTC

d_call: NA
v_call: TRBV12-3/TRBV12-4
j_call: TRBJ1-2
clone_size: NA
cdr3_aa: CASSAGSNYGYTF
cdr3_nt: TGTGCCAGCAGTGCAGGGTCAAACTATGGCTACACCTTC

d_call: NA
v_call: TRBV3-1/TRBV3-2
j_call: TRBJ2-6
clone_size: NA
cdr3_aa: CASSQEGAGANVLTF
cdr3_nt: TGTGCCAGCAGCCAAGAAGGAGCAGGGGCCAACGTCCTGACTTTC

d_call: NA
v_call: TRBV7-3
j_call: TRBJ1-5
clone_size: NA
cdr3_aa: CASSSHSLQPQHF
cdr3_nt: TGTGCCAGCAGCTCCCACTCACTTCAGCCCCAGCATTTT

d_call: NA
v_call: TRBV21-1
j_call: TRBJ2-1
clone_size: NA
cdr3_aa: CASSKWRVDNEQFF
cdr3_nt: TGTGCCAGCAGCAAATGGCGGGTAGACAATGAGCAGTTCTTC

d_call: NA
v_call: TRBV6-4
j_call: TRBJ2-1
clone_size: NA
cdr3_aa: CASSDRTGARNEQFF
cdr3_nt: TGTGCCAGCAGTGACAGAACGGGAGCGCGGAATGAGCAGTTCTTC

d_call: TRBD2
v_call: TRBV11-2
j_call: TRBJ2-7
clone_size: NA
cdr3_aa: CASSSLAGKGYEQYF
cdr3_nt: TGTGCCAGCAGCTCATTAGCGGGAAAAGGCTACGAGCAGTACTTC

d_call: TRBD1
v_call: TRBV4-1
j_call: TRBJ2-2
clone_size: once
cdr3_aa: CASRDRVHTGELFF
cdr3_nt: TGCGCCAGCCGGGACAGGGTGCACACCGGGGAGCTGTTTTTT

d_call: TRBD1
v_call: TRBV11-2
j_call: TRBJ2-7
clone_size: once
cdr3_aa: CASSLRQGQGEQYF
cdr3_nt: TGTGCCAGCAGCCTGCGACAAGGACAGGGCGAGCAGTACTTC

d_call: TRBD1
v_call: TRBV7-9
j_call: TRBJ1-6
clone_size: NA
cdr3_aa: CASSLDGTVNSPLHF
cdr3_nt: TGTGCCAGCAGCTTAGACGGGACAGTAAATTCACCCCTCCACTTT

d_call: TRBD1
v_call: TRBV28
j_call: TRBJ1-5
clone_size: many
cdr3_aa: CASRYRGDNQPQHF
cdr3_nt: TGTGCCAGCAGATACAGGGGTGACAATCAGCCCCAGCATTTT

d_call: TRBD1
v_call: TRBV30
j_call: TRBJ1-2
clone_size: NA
cdr3_aa: CASTGGADGYTF
cdr3_nt: TGTGCCTCGACAGGGGGCGCGGATGGCTACACCTTC

d_call: NA
v_call: TRBV3-1/TRBV3-2
j_call: TRBJ2-7
clone_size: NA
cdr3_aa: CASTLGGASYEQYF
cdr3_nt: TGTGCCAGCACCCTTGGGGGGGCATCCTACGAGCAGTACTTC